This T cell receptor (beta chain) was observed in a study of T-cell reconstitution after alpha-beta-depleted transplantation in children. This CDR3 has 12 residues. Germline V gene lookup returns CDR1 ENHRY and CDR2 SYGVKD. V lost 7 bases to trimming and J lost 2 bases, with 8 bases between them. This clonotype has at least ten counts. A TCRbeta library incorporating unique molecular identifiers was prepared. TCRdb reanalysed the PCR reads using MiXCR and keeps one entry per CDR3 protein. The sample contains about 240,000 distinct CDR3 sequences, around 12% of which appear only once. This sequence was found in a human donor who donated a stem cell graft to a child with acute lymphoblastic leukemia. The chain employs TRBV10-3 and TRBJ1-1; D call uncertain. Specimen: PBMCs from the stem cell graft donor, collected from the stem cell graft. CDR3 region: CAIMGVNTEAFF. The DNA of the CDR3 is TGTGCCATCATGGGAGTAAACACTGAAGCTTTCTTT.